Below, 6 T cell receptor beta chains from the same sample are listed, as sequenced in a study of cytomegalovirus exposure and HLA in healthy donors. Generated by immunoSEQ multiplex PCR, the TCRdb table keeps only in-frame clones and is missing some. This repertoire shows some 68,000 clones, roughly 96% found once; its top ten account for over 2%. The sequencing input was PBMCs. The receptors were sampled from a young man in good health and CMV-seronegative.

The chain employs TRBV19 and TRBJ1-6; the match to TRBD1 covers 9 bases. The V and J ends lost 3 bases and 7 bases, in that order; junction bases with no gene match: 4. CDR1 and CDR2 from the germline V gene are LNHDA and SQIVND (reference sequence). The CDR3 spans 15 residues. CDR3: CASSIRGQGNSPLHF. In nucleotides, the CDR3 is TGTGCCAGTAGTATCCGGGGACAGGGAAATTCACCCCTCCACTTT.

This clone was seen just once. The chain recombines TRBV14 with TRBJ1-2; no firm D call. The CDR3 sequence is 12 residues long. The germline V and J ends were trimmed by 5 bases and 4 bases, with 8 bases remaining between them. Germline V CDR1 and CDR2: SGHDN, FVKESK. The CDR3 bases are TGTGCCAGCAGCGGCAGGATCTATGGCTACACCTTC. Translated: CASSGRIYGYTF.

In DNA form, the CDR3 reads TGTGCCAGCAGCTTGCGGCGACAGGGGAGCAATGAGCAGTTCTTC. Encoded protein: CASSLRRQGSNEQFF. This sequence joins TRBV5-6 and TRBJ2-1; 8 bases agree with TRBD1. Trimming cost V 1 base and J 6 bases; bases outside gene matches: 6. Germline loops: CDR1 SGHDT, CDR2 YYEEEE. The CDR3 runs 15 residues.

The chain couples TRBV15 to TRBJ2-7; 7 bases fit TRBD1. The V segment lost 2 bases and the J segment 3 bases; nucleotides outside the gene matches: 4. The CDR3 runs 14 residues. CDR1 and CDR2 from the germline V gene are LNHNV and YYDKDF (reference sequence). The CDR3 protein is CATSRLGQLYEQYF. The CDR3 coding sequence is TGTGCCACCAGCAGACTGGGACAGCTCTACGAGCAGTACTTC.

V and J are TRBV15 and TRBJ2-7; 10 bases align to TRBD2. This CDR3 is built from 14 residues. The V gene's germline CDR1 is LNHNV and CDR2 YYDKDF (reference sequence). Trimming took 5 bases from V and 7 from J; bases not matched to a gene: 8. The CDR3 reads CATSSSGSSEEQYF. As DNA, the CDR3 is TGTGCCACCAGCTCTAGCGGGAGTTCGGAAGAGCAGTACTTC.

The DNA for the CDR3 is TGTGCCAGCAGTGAATCCCAGGCACTCAACTATGGCTACACCTTC. Translation: CASSESQALNYGYTF. This chain connects TRBV6-1 to TRBJ1-2; D is uncertain. Germline V gives CDR1 MNHNS, CDR2 SASEGT. The CDR3 length is 15 residues. V lost 2 bases to trimming and J lost 2 bases, with 12 bases between them.